The present entry profiles one TCR beta chain with its context. The sample belongs to a study of blood T cell repertoires in COVID-19. Study background: Donors in the United States, Italy and Spain gave samples during acute or convalescent COVID-19. In each case, the material was cDNA or gDNA derived from T cells, B-cell-depleted T cells, or PBMCs.

The germline gives CDR1 SGHNT, CDR2 YYREEE (reference sequence). V lost 4 bases and J lost 7, with 18 bases in between. The CDR3 runs to 15 residues. In the source study's methods: Nucleated cell counts were estimated from reference gene primer amplification. Sequencing used immunoSEQ multiplex PCR; TCRdb keeps in-frame clones, though not all of them. V and J calls and clone size are given by that table; D and trimming were obtained from the DNA. The profile covers about 55,000 clones, with around 83% appearing a single time and under 20% taken by the ten largest. Sequenced: peripheral blood. This chain uses TRBV5-4 with TRBJ2-1, with D hard to call. This TCR came from a human donor in a cohort sampled during active COVID-19. CDR3 bases: TGTGCCAGCAGCGTCCCGCGGAGTATGGTTAATGAGCAGTTCTTC. Residues: CASSVPRSMVNEQFF.